Included here is one T cell receptor beta chain sequence, with context. Produced via immunoSEQ multiplex PCR; TCRdb's table is partial and in-frame only. The sample gives approximately 27,000 clones, around 90% of which show up once; less than 9% is in the top ten. The CDR3 is made up of 14 amino acids. The V gene's germline CDR1 is SNHLY and CDR2 FYNNEI. V was cut by 4 bases and J by 5 bases, with 14 bases left in between. The data belong to a study of T cell changes during pregnancy in multiple sclerosis. This sequence joins TRBV2 and TRBJ2-5; maybe TRBD2 (6 bases). The TCR was taken from a female donor with multiple sclerosis, enrolled in a pregnancy study. Sequenced material: CD8+ T cells from peripheral blood mononuclear cells, taken before pregnancy. The CDR3 region has the DNA TGTGCCAGCAGTGGAATTAACGCGGGGGAGACCCAGTACTTC. Residues: CASSGINAGETQYF.